This T cell receptor beta chain appears in the sequencing data of a study of shared T cell receptors in the human thymus. The repertoire was sequenced with immunoSEQ multiplex PCR; TCRdb's copy has only in-frame clones and lacks some. This table has about 730,000 clones, approximately 85% appearing once. The sample holds a few counts of this clone. In addition, the sample was reused for a study of human thymus T cells. That paper states: Thymus specimens were resections from corrective heart surgery. Related research described thymic repertoires that were highly overlapping among unrelated individuals.

Sequencing was carried out using thymocytes. This receptor was taken from a girl under three years old with a congenital heart defect.

As DNA, the CDR3 is TGTGCCAGTAGTATCAGCCCGGGGACAGCCATTCACACTGAAGCTTTCTTT. Protein sequence: CASSISPGTAIHTEAFF. The V gene is TRBV19, the J gene TRBJ1-1; 7 positions agree with TRBD1. With 3 bases clipped from V and 3 bases from J, the junction kept 13 bases outside the gene matches. This CDR3 comprises 17 residues. The germline CDR1 and CDR2 sequences are LNHDA and SQIVND (reference sequence).